Below are 2 T cell receptor beta chains sequenced from a single sample in a study of T cell changes during pregnancy in multiple sclerosis. Data came from immunoSEQ multiplex PCR; TCRdb stores just in-frame clones and leaves some out. Of more than 25,000 clones detected, just over 90% appear once; the ten largest clones hold around 0.71%. The source material was CD4+ T cells from peripheral blood mononuclear cells, sampled in the first trimester of pregnancy. The receptor source for this set is a female donor with multiple sclerosis, enrolled in a pregnancy study.

In its sample, this clone was seen once. The chain recombines TRBV11-3 with TRBJ2-2; 7 nucleotides match TRBD2. Germline CDR1 reads SGHNT; CDR2 reads YENEEA. Trimming took 8 bases from V and 2 from J; bases not matched to a gene: 5. The length of the CDR3 is 14 residues. DNA for the CDR3: TGTGCCAGCCAGCGGGGACCTAACACCGGGGAGCTGTTTTTT. It yields the protein CASQRGPNTGELFF.

V usage is TRBV2 and J usage is TRBJ2-7; a possible D gene is TRBD1 (6 bases). CDR1 and CDR2 (germline): SNHLY, FYNNEI. This CDR3 spans 17 amino acids. V was cut by 7 bases and J by 6 bases, with 28 bases left in between. DNA for the CDR3: TGTGCCAGCACCGGACAGTCAGCTCCGTTTTTTGTGGGCGAGCAGTACTTC. It encodes CASTGQSAPFFVGEQYF.